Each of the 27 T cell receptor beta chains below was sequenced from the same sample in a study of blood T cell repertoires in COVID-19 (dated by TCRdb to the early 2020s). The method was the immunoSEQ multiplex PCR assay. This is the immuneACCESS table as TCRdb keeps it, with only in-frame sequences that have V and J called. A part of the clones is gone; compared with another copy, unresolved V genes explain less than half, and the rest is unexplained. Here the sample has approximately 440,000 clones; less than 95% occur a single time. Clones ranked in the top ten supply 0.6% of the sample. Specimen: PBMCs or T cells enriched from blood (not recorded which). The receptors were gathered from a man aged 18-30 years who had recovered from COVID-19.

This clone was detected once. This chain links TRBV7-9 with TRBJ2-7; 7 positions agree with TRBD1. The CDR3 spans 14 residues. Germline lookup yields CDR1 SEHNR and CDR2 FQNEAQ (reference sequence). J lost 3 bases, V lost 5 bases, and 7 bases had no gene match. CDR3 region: CASSPTGPDYEQYF. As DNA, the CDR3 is TGTGCCAGCAGCCCGACAGGGCCAGACTACGAGCAGTACTTC. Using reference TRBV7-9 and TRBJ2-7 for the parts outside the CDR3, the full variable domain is DTGVSQNPRHKITKRGQNVTFRCDPISEHNRLYWYRQTLGQGPEFLTYFQNEAQLEKSRLLSDRFSAERPKGSFSTLEIQRTEQGDSAMYLCASSPTGPDYEQYFGPGTRLTVT.

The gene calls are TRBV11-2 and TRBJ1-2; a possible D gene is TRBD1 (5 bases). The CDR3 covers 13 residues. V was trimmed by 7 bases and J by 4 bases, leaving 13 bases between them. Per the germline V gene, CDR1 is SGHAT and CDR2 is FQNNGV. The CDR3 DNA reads TGTGCCAGCACCCCAGGGTTGGGCTATGGCTACACCTTC. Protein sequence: CASTPGLGYGYTF.

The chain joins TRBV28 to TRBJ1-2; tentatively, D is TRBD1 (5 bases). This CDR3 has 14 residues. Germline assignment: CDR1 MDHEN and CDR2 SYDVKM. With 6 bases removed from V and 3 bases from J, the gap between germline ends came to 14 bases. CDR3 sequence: CASSPALGDYGYTF. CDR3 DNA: TGTGCCAGCAGCCCGGCCCTAGGGGACTATGGCTACACCTTC.

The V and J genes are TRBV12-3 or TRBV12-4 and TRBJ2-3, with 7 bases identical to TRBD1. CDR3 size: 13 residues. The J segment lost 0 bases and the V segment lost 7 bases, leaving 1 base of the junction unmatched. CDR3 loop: CASKGASTDTQYF. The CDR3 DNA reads TGTGCCAGCAAGGGGGCAAGCACAGATACGCAGTATTTT.

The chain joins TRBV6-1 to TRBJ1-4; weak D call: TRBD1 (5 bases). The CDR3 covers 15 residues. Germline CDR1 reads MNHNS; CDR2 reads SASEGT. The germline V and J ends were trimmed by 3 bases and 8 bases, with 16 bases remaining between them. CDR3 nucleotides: TGTGCCAGCAGTGAGTCCGGGACTCTCTGGGAAAAACTGTTTTTT. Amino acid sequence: CASSESGTLWEKLFF.

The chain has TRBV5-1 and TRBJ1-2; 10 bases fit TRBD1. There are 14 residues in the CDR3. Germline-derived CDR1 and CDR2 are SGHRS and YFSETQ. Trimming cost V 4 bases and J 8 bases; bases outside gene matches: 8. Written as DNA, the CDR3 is TGCGCCAGCAGCGGCGGGGACAGGGGAGGCGGCTACACCTTC. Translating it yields CASSGGDRGGGYTF.

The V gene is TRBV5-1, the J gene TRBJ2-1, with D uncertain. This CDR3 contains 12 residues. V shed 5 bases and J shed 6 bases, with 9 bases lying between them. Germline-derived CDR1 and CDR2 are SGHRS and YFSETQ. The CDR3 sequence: CASSSESNEQFF. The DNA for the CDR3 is TGCGCCAGCAGTTCGGAGAGCAATGAGCAGTTCTTC.

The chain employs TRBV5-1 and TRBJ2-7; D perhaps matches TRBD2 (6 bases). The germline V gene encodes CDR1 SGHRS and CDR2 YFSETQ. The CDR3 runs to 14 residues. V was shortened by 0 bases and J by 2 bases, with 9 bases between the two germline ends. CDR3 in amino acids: CASSLVAAAYEQYF. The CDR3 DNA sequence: TGCGCCAGCAGCTTGGTAGCGGCCGCCTACGAGCAGTACTTC.

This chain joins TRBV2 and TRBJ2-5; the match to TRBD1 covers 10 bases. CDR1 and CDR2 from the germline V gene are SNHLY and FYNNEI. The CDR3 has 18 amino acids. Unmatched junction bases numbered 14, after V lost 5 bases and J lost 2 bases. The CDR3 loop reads CASSTPPGDRGLQETQYF. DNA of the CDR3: TGTGCCAGCAGTACTCCCCCGGGGGACAGGGGACTACAAGAGACCCAGTACTTC.

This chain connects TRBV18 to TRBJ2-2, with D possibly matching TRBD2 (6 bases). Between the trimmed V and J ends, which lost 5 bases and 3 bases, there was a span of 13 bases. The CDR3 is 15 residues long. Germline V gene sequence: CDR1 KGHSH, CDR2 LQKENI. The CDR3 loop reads CASSSQSGDTGELFF. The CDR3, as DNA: TGTGCCAGCTCAAGCCAATCGGGAGACACCGGGGAGCTGTTTTTT.

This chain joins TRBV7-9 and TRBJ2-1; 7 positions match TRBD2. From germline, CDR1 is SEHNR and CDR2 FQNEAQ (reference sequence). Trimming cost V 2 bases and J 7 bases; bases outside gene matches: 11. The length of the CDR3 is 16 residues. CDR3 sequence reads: CASSLPRLAGANEQFF. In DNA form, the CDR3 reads TGTGCCAGCAGCTTACCGCGATTGGCGGGAGCGAATGAGCAGTTCTTC.

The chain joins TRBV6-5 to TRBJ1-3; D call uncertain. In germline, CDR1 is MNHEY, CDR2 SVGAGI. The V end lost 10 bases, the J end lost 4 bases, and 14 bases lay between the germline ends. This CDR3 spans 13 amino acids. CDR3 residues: CATARVMGNTIYF. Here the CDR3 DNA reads TGTGCCACCGCCCGGGTGATGGGAAACACCATATATTTT.

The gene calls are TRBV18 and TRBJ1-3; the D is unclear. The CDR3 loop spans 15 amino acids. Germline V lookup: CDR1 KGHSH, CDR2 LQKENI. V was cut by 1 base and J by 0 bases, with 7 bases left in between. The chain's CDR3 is CASSPLRGSGNTIYF. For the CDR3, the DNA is TGTGCCAGCTCACCACTCCGGGGCTCTGGAAACACCATATATTTT.

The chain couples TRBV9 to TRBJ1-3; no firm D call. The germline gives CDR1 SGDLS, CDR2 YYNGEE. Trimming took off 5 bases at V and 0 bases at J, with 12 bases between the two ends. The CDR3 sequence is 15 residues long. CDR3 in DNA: TGTGCCAGCAGTTATCAGTTATCCTCTGGAAACACCATATATTTT. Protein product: CASSYQLSSGNTIYF. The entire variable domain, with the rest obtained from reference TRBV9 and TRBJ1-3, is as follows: DSGVTQTPKHLITATGQRVTLRCSPRSGDLSVYWYQQSLDQGLQFLIQYYNGEERAKGNILERFSAQQFPDLHSELNLSSLELGDSALYFCASSYQLSSGNTIYFGEGSWLTVV.

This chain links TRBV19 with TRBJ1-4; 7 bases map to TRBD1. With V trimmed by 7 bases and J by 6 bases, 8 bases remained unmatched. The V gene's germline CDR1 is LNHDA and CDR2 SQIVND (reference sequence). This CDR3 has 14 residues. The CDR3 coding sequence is TGTGCCAGTACCCGGGACAGCACATATGAAAAACTGTTTTTT. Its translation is CASTRDSTYEKLFF. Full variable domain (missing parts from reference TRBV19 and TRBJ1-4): DGGITQSPKYLFRKEGQNVTLSCEQNLNHDAMYWYRQDPGQGLRLIYYSQIVNDFQKGDIAEGYSVSREKKESFPLTVTSAQKNPTAFYLCASTRDSTYEKLFFGSGTQLSVL.

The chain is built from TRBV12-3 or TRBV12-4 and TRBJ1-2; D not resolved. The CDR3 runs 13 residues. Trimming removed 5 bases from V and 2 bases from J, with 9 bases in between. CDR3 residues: CASSRGTNYGYTF. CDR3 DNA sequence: TGTGCCAGCAGTAGAGGAACGAACTATGGCTACACCTTC.

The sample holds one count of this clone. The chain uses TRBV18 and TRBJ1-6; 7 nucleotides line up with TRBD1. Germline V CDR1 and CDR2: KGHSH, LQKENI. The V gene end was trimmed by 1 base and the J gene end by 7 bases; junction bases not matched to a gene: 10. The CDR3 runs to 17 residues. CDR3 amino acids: CASSPRPPGQINSPLHF. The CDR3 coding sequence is TGTGCCAGCTCACCACGCCCCCCGGGACAGATAAATTCACCCCTCCACTTT.

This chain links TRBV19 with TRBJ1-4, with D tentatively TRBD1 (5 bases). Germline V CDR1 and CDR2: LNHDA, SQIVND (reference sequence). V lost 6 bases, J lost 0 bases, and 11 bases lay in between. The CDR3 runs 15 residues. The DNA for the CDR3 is TGTGCCAGTAGATTGGGGGGTGCAACTAATGAAAAACTGTTTTTT. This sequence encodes CASRLGGATNEKLFF.

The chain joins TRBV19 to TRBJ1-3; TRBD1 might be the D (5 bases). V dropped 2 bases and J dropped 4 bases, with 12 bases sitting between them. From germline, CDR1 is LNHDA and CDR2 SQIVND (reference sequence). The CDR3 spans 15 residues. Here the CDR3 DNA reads TGTGCCAGTAGTATACCGGGGGTCGGAGGAAACACCATATATTTT. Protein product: CASSIPGVGGNTIYF.

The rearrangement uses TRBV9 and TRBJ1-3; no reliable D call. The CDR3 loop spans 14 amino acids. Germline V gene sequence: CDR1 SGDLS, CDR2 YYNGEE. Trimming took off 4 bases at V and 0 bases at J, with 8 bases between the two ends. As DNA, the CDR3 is TGTGCCAGCAGCCTTACATACTCTGGAAACACCATATATTTT. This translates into CASSLTYSGNTIYF.

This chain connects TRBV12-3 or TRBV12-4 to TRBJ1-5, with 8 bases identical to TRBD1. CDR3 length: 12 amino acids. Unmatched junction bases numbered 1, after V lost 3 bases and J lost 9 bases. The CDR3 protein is CASSFGTGPQHF. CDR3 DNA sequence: TGTGCCAGCAGTTTCGGGACAGGGCCCCAGCATTTT.

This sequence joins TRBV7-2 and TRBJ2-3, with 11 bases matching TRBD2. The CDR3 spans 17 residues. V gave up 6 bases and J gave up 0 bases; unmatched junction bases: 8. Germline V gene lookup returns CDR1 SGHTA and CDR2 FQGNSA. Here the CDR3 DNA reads TGTGCCAGCAGATTTACCGGGACTAGCGGTAGCACAGATACGCAGTATTTT. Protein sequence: CASRFTGTSGSTDTQYF.

The CDR3 reads CASSPGTGRNTIYF. CDR3 in DNA: TGTGCCAGCAGCCCTGGGACAGGTAGAAACACCATATATTTT. This chain links TRBV3-1 (or the pseudogene TRBV3-2) with TRBJ1-3; 8 positions match TRBD1. The germline V gene encodes CDR1 LGHDT and CDR2 YNNKEL (reference sequence). The CDR3 totals 14 residues. Trimming cost V 4 bases and J 5 bases; bases outside gene matches: 4.

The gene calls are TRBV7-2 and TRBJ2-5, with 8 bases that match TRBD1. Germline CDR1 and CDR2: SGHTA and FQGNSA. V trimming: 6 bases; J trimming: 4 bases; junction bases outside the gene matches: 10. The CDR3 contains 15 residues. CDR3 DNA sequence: TGTGCCAGCAGTTACACCAGGGGGCGCTTAGAGACCCAGTACTTC. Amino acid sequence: CASSYTRGRLETQYF. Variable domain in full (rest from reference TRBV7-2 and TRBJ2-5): GAGVSQSPSNKVTEKGKDVELRCDPISGHTALYWYRQSLGQGLEFLIYFQGNSAPDKSGLPSDRFSAERTGGSVSTLTIQRTQQEDSAVYLCASSYTRGRLETQYFGPGTRLLVL.

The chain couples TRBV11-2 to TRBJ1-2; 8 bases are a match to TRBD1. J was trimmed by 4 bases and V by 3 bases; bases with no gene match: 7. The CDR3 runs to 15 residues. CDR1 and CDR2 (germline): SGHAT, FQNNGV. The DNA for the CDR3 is TGTGCCAGCAGCTTCGACAGGGGAGAGGTCTATGGCTACACCTTC. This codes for CASSFDRGEVYGYTF.

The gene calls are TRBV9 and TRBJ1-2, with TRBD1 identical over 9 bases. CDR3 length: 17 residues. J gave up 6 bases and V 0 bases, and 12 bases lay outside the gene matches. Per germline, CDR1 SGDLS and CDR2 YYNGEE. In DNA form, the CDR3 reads TGTGCCAGCAGCGTAGAAAGTTACGGACAGGGGAGTCATGGCTACACCTTC. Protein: CASSVESYGQGSHGYTF.

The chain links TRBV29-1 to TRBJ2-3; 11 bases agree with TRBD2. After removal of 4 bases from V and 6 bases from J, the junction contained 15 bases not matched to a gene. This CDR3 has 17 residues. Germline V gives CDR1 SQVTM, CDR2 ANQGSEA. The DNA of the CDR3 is TGCAGCGTTGTGCCTAGCGGGGGGACCCTTGATTGGGATACGCAGTATTTT. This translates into CSVVPSGGTLDWDTQYF.